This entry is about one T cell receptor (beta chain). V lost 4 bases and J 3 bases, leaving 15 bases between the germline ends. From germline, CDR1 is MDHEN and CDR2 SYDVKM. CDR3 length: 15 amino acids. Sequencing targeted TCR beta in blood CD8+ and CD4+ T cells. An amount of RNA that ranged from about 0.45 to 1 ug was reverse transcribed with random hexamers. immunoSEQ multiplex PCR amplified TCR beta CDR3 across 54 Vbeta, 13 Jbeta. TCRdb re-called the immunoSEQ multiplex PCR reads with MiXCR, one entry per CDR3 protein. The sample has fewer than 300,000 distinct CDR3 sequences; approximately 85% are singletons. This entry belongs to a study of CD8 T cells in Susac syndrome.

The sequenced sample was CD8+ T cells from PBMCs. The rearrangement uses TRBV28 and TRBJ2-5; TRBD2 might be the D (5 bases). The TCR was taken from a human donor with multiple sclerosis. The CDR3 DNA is TGTGCCAGCAGTTCGACCACATCGGAGGAAGAGACCCAGTACTTC. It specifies CASSSTTSEEETQYF.